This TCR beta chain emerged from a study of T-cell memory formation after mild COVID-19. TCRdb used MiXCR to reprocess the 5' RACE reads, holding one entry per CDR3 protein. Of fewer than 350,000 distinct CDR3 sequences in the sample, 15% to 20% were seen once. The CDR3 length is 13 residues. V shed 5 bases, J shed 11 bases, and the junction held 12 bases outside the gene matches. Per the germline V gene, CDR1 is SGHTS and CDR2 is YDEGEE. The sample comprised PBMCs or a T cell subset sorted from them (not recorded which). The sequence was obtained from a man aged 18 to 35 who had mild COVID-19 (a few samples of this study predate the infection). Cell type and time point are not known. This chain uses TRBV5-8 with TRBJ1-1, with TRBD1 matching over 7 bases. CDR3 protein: CASSSGQRRGAFF. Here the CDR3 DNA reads TGTGCCAGCAGTTCGGGACAGAGGCGTGGTGCTTTCTTT.